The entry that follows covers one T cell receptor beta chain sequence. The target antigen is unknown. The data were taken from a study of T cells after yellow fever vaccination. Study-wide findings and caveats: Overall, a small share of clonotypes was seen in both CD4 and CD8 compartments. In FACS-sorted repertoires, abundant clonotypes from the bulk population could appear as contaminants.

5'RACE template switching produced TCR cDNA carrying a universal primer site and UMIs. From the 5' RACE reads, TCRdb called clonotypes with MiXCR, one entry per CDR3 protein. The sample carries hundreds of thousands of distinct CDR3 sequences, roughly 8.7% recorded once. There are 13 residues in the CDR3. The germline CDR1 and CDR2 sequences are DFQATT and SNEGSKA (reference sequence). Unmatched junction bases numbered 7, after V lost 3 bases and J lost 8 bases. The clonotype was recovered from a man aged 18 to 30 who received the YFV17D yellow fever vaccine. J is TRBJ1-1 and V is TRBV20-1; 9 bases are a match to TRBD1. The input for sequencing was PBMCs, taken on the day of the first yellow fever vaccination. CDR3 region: CSASLQGAGEAFF. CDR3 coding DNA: TGCAGTGCTAGCCTACAGGGGGCCGGGGAAGCTTTCTTT.